This TCR beta chain is from a study of cytomegalovirus exposure and HLA in healthy donors. Study in general: Approximately 180 million T cells yielded more than 95 million unique TCR beta sequences, as an earlier analysis found.

A multiplex PCR was run with 60 Vbeta primers and 13 Jbeta primers. Sequencing used immunoSEQ multiplex PCR; TCRdb keeps in-frame clones, though not all of them. Of about 130,000 clones in the sample, 60% to 75% were seen once. Findings and caveats of the study: The classifier, whose performance was assessed in both the original and validation cohorts, reportedly diagnosed cytomegalovirus status with high specificity and sensitivity.

As concerns this clone: Its target is unknown.

The receptor comes from a woman in her forties or fifties in good health and CMV-seropositive. The sequenced sample consisted of PBMCs.

DNA of the CDR3: TGTGCCAGCAGCCAAGGGGGTAGCGCGGGCCAAGAGACCCAGTACTTC. Residues: CASSQGGSAGQETQYF. The rearrangement uses TRBV4-2 and TRBJ2-5; maybe TRBD2 (5 bases). The germline V gene encodes CDR1 LGHNA and CDR2 YNFKEQ. The CDR3 loop spans 16 amino acids. The V gene lost 1 base and the J gene lost 1 base, with 13 bases spanning the gap.